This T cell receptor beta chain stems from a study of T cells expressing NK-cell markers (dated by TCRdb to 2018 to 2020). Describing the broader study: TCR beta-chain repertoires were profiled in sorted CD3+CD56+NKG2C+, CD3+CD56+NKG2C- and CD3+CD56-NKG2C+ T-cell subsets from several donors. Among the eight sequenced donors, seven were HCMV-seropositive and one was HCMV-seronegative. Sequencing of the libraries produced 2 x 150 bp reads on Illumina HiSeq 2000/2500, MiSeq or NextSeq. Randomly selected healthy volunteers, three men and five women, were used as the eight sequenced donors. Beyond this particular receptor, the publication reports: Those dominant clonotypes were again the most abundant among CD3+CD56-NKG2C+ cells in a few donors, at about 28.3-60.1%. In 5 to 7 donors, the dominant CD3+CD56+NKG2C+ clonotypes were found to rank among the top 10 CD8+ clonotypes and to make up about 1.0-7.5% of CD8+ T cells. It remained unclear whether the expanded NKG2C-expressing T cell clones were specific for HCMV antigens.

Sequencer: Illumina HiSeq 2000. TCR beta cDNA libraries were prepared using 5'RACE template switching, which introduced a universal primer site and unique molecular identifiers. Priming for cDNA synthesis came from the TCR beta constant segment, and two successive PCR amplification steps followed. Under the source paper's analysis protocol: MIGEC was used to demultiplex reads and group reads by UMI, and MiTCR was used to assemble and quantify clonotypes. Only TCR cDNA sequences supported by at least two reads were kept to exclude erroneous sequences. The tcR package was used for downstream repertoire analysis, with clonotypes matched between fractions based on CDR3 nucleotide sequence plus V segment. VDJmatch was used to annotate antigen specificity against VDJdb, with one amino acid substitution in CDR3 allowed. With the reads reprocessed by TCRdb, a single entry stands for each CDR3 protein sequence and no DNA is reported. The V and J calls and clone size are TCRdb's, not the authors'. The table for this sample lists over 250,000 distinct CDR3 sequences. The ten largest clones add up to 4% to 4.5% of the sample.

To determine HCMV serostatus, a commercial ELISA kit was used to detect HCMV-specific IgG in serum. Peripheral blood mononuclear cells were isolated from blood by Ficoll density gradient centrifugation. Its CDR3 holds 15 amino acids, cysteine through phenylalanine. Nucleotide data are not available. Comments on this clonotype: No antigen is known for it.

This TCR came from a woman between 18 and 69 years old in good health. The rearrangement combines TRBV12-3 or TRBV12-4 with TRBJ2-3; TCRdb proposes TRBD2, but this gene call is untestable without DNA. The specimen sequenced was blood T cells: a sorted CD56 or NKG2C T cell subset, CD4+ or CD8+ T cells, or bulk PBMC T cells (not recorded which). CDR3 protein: CASTVGGGSTDTQYF.